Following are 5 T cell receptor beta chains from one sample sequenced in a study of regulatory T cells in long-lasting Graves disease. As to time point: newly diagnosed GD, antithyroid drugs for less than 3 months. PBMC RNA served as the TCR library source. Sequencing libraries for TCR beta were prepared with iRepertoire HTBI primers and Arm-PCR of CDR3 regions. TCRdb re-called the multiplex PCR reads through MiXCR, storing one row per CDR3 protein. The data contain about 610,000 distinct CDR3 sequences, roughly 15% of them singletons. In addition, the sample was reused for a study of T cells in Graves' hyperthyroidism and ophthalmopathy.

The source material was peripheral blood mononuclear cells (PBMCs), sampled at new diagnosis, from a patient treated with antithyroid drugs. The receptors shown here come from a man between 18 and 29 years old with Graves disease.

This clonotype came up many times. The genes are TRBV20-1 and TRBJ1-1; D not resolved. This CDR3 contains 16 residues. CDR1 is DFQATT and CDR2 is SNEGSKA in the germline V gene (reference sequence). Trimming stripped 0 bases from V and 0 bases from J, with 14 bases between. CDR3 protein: CSARDVASSLNTEAFF. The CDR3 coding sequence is TGCAGTGCTAGAGACGTCGCGTCATCTTTGAACACTGAAGCTTTCTTT.

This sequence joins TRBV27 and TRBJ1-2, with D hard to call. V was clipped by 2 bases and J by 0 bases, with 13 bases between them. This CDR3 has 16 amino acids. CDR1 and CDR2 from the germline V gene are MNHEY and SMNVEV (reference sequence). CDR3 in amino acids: CASSLRSQTTNYGYTF. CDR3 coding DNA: TGTGCCAGCAGTTTAAGGTCGCAGACAACTAACTATGGCTACACCTTC.

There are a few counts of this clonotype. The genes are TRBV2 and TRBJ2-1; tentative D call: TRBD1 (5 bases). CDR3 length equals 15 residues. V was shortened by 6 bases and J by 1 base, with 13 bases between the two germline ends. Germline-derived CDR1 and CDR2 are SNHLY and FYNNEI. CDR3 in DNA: TGTGCCAGCAGCCAGGACAAGACTTCCTACAATGAGCAGTTCTTC. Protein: CASSQDKTSYNEQFF. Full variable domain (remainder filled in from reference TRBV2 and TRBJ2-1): EPEVTQTPSHQVTQMGQEVILRCVPISNHLYFYWYRQILGQKVEFLVSFYNNEISEKSEIFDDQFSVERPDGSNFTLKIRSTKLEDSAMYFCASSQDKTSYNEQFFGPGTRLTVL.

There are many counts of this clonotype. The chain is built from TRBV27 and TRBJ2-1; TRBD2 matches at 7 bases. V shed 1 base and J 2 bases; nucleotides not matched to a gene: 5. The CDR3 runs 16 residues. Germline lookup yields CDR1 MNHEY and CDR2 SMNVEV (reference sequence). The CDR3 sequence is CASSLYASGTYNEQFF. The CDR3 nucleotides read TGTGCCAGCAGTTTATATGCTAGCGGTACCTACAATGAGCAGTTCTTC.

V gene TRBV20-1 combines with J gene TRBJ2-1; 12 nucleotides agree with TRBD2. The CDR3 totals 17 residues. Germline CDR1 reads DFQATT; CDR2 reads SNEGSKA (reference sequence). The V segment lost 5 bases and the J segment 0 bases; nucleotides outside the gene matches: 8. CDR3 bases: TGCAGTGCTGTTGCCGGGACTAGCGGGCCCTCCTACAATGAGCAGTTCTTC. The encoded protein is CSAVAGTSGPSYNEQFF.